This passage covers 20 T cell receptor beta chains from one sample sequenced in a study of Graves' ophthalmopathy and Graves' hyperthyroidism. Transcripts of RNA were the source for amplifying TCR beta CDR3 regions. Second-round multiplex PCR came after a first-round RT-PCR that employed HTBI primers. TCRdb itself ran the multiplex PCR reads through MiXCR, one entry per CDR3 protein. The data show under 800,000 distinct CDR3 sequences, about 20% seen once. Sequenced input: peripheral blood. Receptors were obtained from a woman under 30 with stable Graves' hyperthyroidism. Some clones in this sample may be carry-over from other donors' samples.

This clonotype was counted many times. V and J are TRBV2 and TRBJ1-6, with TRBD1 matching 9 bases. CDR3 length: 14 residues. V was clipped by 6 bases and J by 10 bases; unmatched bases: 7. Per the germline V gene, CDR1 is SNHLY and CDR2 is FYNNEI. DNA of the CDR3: TGTGCCAGCAGGAACAGGGGGCAAGGATCACCCCTCCACTTT. The encoded protein is CASRNRGQGSPLHF.

This clonotype was observed at least ten times. The chain links TRBV20-1 to TRBJ2-7; tentatively, D is TRBD1 (5 bases). V was clipped by 4 bases and J by 6 bases, with 16 bases between them. The CDR3 sequence is 13 residues long. Per germline, CDR1 DFQATT and CDR2 SNEGSKA (reference sequence). The chain's CDR3 is CSATHPTAIEQYF. DNA of the CDR3: TGCAGTGCTACGCACCCGACAGCCATCGAGCAGTACTTC.

The chain is built from TRBV5-1 and TRBJ1-2; TRBD1 aligns across 8 bases. In germline, CDR1 is SGHRS, CDR2 YFSETQ. Unmatched junction bases numbered 11, after V lost 5 bases and J lost 8 bases. The CDR3 totals 14 residues. CDR3 nucleotides: TGCGCCAGCAGGAGTGGACAGGGTGAGGAGGGCTACACCTTC. Amino acids: CASRSGQGEEGYTF.

This clonotype was counted at least ten times. The chain uses TRBV11-2 and TRBJ2-5, with D perhaps TRBD1 or TRBD2 (6 bases each). The CDR3 is 13 amino acids. Trimming removed 6 bases from V and 6 bases from J, with 14 bases in between. Per the germline V gene, CDR1 is SGHAT and CDR2 is FQNNGV. In nucleotides, the CDR3 is TGTGCCAGCAGGATTGGGGGGCGGAAGACCCAGTACTTC. This encodes CASRIGGRKTQYF.

The chain joins TRBV4-1 to TRBJ2-7, with D perhaps matching TRBD2 (6 bases). The length of the CDR3 is 14 residues. V lost 4 bases and J 2 bases, leaving 12 bases between the germline ends. Germline CDR1 reads MGHRA; CDR2 reads YSYEKL. The CDR3 region is CASSPLWRAYEQYF. For the CDR3, the DNA is TGCGCCAGCAGCCCCCTCTGGAGGGCCTACGAGCAGTACTTC.

The chain couples TRBV6-2 or TRBV6-3 to TRBJ2-7, with D possibly being TRBD2 (6 bases). The V gene lost 2 bases and the J gene lost 0 bases, with 17 bases spanning the gap. Germline V CDR1 and CDR2: MNHEY, SVGEGT. The CDR3 contains 17 residues. The CDR3 nucleotides read TGTGCCAGCAGTTACCCCGAAGGTGTAGCGGTCTCCTACGAGCAGTACTTC. Translation: CASSYPEGVAVSYEQYF.

At least ten counts were recorded for this clonotype. The chain employs TRBV4-1 and TRBJ1-1; D unclear. Trimming cost V 1 base and J 0 bases, with 12 bases left between them. This CDR3 comprises 16 residues. Germline V lookup: CDR1 MGHRA, CDR2 YSYEKL. The CDR3 is CASSQGAGPMNTEAFF. The CDR3 coding sequence is TGCGCCAGCAGCCAAGGAGCAGGACCTATGAACACTGAAGCTTTCTTT.

This clonotype was detected many times. The chain links TRBV5-1 to TRBJ1-1, with D perhaps matching TRBD1 (5 bases). Germline assignment: CDR1 SGHRS and CDR2 YFSETQ. Between the trimmed V and J ends, which lost 4 bases and 0 bases, there was a span of 13 bases. This CDR3 comprises 15 residues. CDR3 loop: CASSPDKALNTEAFF. As DNA, the CDR3 is TGCGCCAGCAGCCCGGACAAGGCGTTGAACACTGAAGCTTTCTTT.

In this sample, this clonotype turned up many times. This rearrangement joins TRBV11-2 to TRBJ2-7; 12 nucleotides match TRBD2. This CDR3 has 14 residues. CDR1 and CDR2 (germline): SGHAT, FQNNGV. After removal of 5 bases from V and 4 bases from J, the junction contained 3 bases not matched to a gene. The CDR3 protein is CASSEGLAGYEQYF. The CDR3 DNA reads as TGTGCCAGCAGCGAGGGACTAGCGGGTTACGAGCAGTACTTC. Supplemented by reference TRBV11-2 and TRBJ2-7, the full variable domain reads EAGVAQSPRYKIIEKRQSVAFWCNPISGHATLYWYQQILGQGPKLLIQFQNNGVVDDSQLPKDRFSAERLKGVDSTLKIQPAKLEDSAVYLCASSEGLAGYEQYFGPGTRLTVT.

The V call is TRBV5-1, the J call TRBJ2-5; D unresolved. From germline, CDR1 is SGHRS and CDR2 YFSETQ. Trimming took off 2 bases at V and 2 bases at J, with 19 bases between the two ends. The CDR3 totals 17 residues. The CDR3 loop reads CASSFGPVGPEQETQYF. CDR3 sequence (DNA): TGCGCCAGCAGCTTCGGGCCCGTGGGCCCTGAACAAGAGACCCAGTACTTC.

This clonotype was seen repeatedly, ten times or more. The chain uses TRBV29-1 and TRBJ2-7, with 8 bases lining up with TRBD1. CDR3 length: 12 residues. The germline CDR1 and CDR2 sequences are SQVTM and ANQGSEA. Unmatched junction bases numbered 0, after V lost 3 bases and J lost 2 bases. CDR3 DNA: TGCAGCGTTGAGGACAGGGCCTACGAGCAGTACTTC. Protein sequence: CSVEDRAYEQYF.

This clonotype was recorded at least ten times. This chain links TRBV6-5 with TRBJ1-2, with TRBD1 matching over 7 bases. Germline V lookup: CDR1 MNHEY, CDR2 SVGAGI. Unmatched junction bases numbered 10, after V lost 7 bases and J lost 8 bases. The CDR3 contains 13 residues. CDR3 residues: CASTRGEGLGYTF. CDR3 nucleotide sequence: TGTGCCAGCACCAGGGGGGAGGGGTTGGGCTACACCTTC.

This clonotype occurred many times. The chain uses TRBV6-5 and TRBJ2-7; D possibly corresponds to TRBD1 (5 bases). Trimming took 0 bases from V and 7 from J, leaving 10 bases between them. CDR1 and CDR2 (germline): MNHEY, SVGAGI. The CDR3 consists of 13 residues. CDR3 coding DNA: TGTGCCAGCAGTTACTCGCAGGGTGGGGAGCAGTACTTC. Protein product: CASSYSQGGEQYF.

This clonotype was observed at least ten times. The chain couples TRBV12-3 or TRBV12-4 to TRBJ1-6, with TRBD1 matching over 12 bases. The CDR3 is 15 residues long. V lost 5 bases, J lost 10 bases, and 6 bases stayed unmatched. The DNA for the CDR3 is TGTGCCAGCAGTGGTCAGGGACAGGGGGCCTCACCCCTCCACTTT. Residues: CASSGQGQGASPLHF.

This chain joins TRBV12-3 or TRBV12-4 and TRBJ2-7; unclear D gene. V lost 6 bases, J lost 7 bases, and 22 bases lay in between. The CDR3 runs to 15 residues. In DNA, the CDR3 is TGTGCCAGCAGCACAACTTTCTCAGCTCTTGAAGAGCAGTACTTC. Translating gives CASSTTFSALEEQYF.

In its sample, this clonotype was seen many times. V and J are TRBV7-2 and TRBJ1-2; no firm D call. The CDR3 totals 13 residues. The V end lost 1 base, the J end lost 8 bases, and 11 bases lay between the germline ends. Germline assignment: CDR1 SGHTA and CDR2 FQGNSA. The CDR3 region is CASSLGRDGGYTF. CDR3 nucleotides: TGTGCCAGCAGCTTAGGTAGAGACGGGGGCTACACCTTC.

This clonotype has ten or more counts. The chain joins TRBV7-3 to TRBJ2-2, with D perhaps matching TRBD2 (5 bases). V was pared by 5 bases and J by 4 bases, with 14 bases between. CDR1 is SGHTA and CDR2 is FQGTGA in the germline V gene. There are 15 residues in the CDR3. The CDR3 DNA reads TGTGCCAGCAGCCCCTTAACTAGATCCACCGGGGAGCTGTTTTTT. This translates into CASSPLTRSTGELFF.

This clonotype was counted a few times. A clone one base away is much larger, so this may be a read error. This chain links TRBV4-1 with TRBJ1-6; D perhaps matches TRBD1 (6 bases). This CDR3 contains 17 residues. The germline CDR1 and CDR2 sequences are MGHRA and YSYEKL. The CDR3 DNA follows: TGCGCCATCAGCCAAGTTAGGGGGGGTGAGTACAATTCACCCCTCCACTTT. Amino acids: CAISQVRGGEYNSPLHF.

J is TRBJ1-1 and V is TRBV9; no firm D call. Germline V gene lookup returns CDR1 SGDLS and CDR2 YYNGEE. The CDR3 length is 15 residues. The V end was cut by 3 bases, the J end by 0 bases, with 12 bases between. The CDR3 sequence: CASSATELLNTEAFF. The CDR3 coding sequence is TGTGCCAGCAGCGCAACCGAGCTATTGAACACTGAAGCTTTCTTT. The full variable domain, in which reference TRBV9 and TRBJ1-1 provide the parts outside the CDR3, is DSGVTQTPKHLITATGQRVTLRCSPRSGDLSVYWYQQSLDQGLQFLIQYYNGEERAKGNILERFSAQQFPDLHSELNLSSLELGDSALYFCASSATELLNTEAFFGQGTRLTVV.

This clonotype showed up many times. The genes are TRBV6-1 and TRBJ1-5; 8 nucleotides match TRBD1. CDR1 is MNHNS, CDR2 SASEGT, per germline. Trimming at V came to 6 bases and at J to 2 bases, leaving 6 bases not matched to a gene. This CDR3 is 15 amino acids long. CDR3 DNA sequence: TGTGCCAGCAGCCGGGACAGGTTGGGCAATCAGCCCCAGCATTTT. Protein product: CASSRDRLGNQPQHF.